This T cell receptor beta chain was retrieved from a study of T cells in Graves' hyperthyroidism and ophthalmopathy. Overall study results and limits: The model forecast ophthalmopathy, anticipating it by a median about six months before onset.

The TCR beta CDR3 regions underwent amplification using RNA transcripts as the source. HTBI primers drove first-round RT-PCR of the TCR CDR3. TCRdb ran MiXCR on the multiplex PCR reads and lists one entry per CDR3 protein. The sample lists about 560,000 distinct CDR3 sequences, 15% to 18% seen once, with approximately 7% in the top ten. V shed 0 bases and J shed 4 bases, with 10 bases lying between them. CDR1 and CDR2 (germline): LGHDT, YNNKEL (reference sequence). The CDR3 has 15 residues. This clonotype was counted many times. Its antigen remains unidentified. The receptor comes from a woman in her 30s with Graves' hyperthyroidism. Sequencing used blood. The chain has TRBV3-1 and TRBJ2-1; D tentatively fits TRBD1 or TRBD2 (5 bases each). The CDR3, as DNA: TGTGCCAGCAGCCAAGACGGGGCCTCATACAATGAGCAGTTCTTC. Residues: CASSQDGASYNEQFF.